A selection of T cell receptor beta chains follows, all from one sample in a study of identical twins. MiXCR, run by TCRdb on the 5' RACE reads, gives a single entry per CDR3 protein. Among about 340,000 distinct CDR3 sequences listed, about 12% were seen once. The sample also formed part of further work on yellow fever vaccine responses in identical twins.

The sequencing input was CD8+ T cells sorted from blood. These TCRs come from a woman between 18 and 30 years old in good health. CDR3s include the opening cysteine and the closing phenylalanine or tryptophan. Fields, in order: CDR3 protein, J gene, V gene.

CDR3aa: CASSPPEGLNEQYF; j_gene: TRBJ2-7; v_gene: TRBV4-1
CDR3aa: CASSLGQSTDTQYF; j_gene: TRBJ2-3; v_gene: TRBV28
CDR3aa: CAISEGRTGGSPLHF; j_gene: TRBJ1-6; v_gene: TRBV10-3
CDR3aa: CASSSRLAGAPWDEQFF; j_gene: TRBJ2-1; v_gene: TRBV6-5
CDR3aa: CSVEGGSLGRFNEQFF; j_gene: TRBJ2-1; v_gene: TRBV29-1
CDR3aa: CASSQDQTWETQYF; j_gene: TRBJ2-5; v_gene: TRBV4-1
CDR3aa: CASSYDTGMTGELFF; j_gene: TRBJ2-2; v_gene: TRBV6-5
CDR3aa: CASSSGGQAFF; j_gene: TRBJ1-1; v_gene: TRBV12-3/TRBV12-4
CDR3aa: CSARSSGSKYEQYF; j_gene: TRBJ2-7; v_gene: TRBV20-1
CDR3aa: CASSDRGFSPLHF; j_gene: TRBJ1-6; v_gene: TRBV2
CDR3aa: CASSLFLEYEQYF; j_gene: TRBJ2-7; v_gene: TRBV7-2
CDR3aa: CASSSTFGRVYEQYF; j_gene: TRBJ2-7; v_gene: TRBV12-3/TRBV12-4
CDR3aa: CASSLRPGLDEKLFF; j_gene: TRBJ1-4; v_gene: TRBV7-9
CDR3aa: CASSLRGVGATEAFF; j_gene: TRBJ1-1; v_gene: TRBV5-1
CDR3aa: CASSDSTRGYFYNEQFF; j_gene: TRBJ2-1; v_gene: TRBV6-4
CDR3aa: CAISDRLNYGYTF; j_gene: TRBJ1-2; v_gene: TRBV10-3
CDR3aa: CASSSLQGYQETQYF; j_gene: TRBJ2-5; v_gene: TRBV28
CDR3aa: CASSQEGAGGGLTGELFF; j_gene: TRBJ2-2; v_gene: TRBV4-1
CDR3aa: CASEGTGAEQYF; j_gene: TRBJ2-7; v_gene: TRBV4-1
CDR3aa: CASTGARYNEQFF; j_gene: TRBJ2-1; v_gene: TRBV7-9
CDR3aa: CASSFGTSVSQETQYF; j_gene: TRBJ2-5; v_gene: TRBV28
CDR3aa: CASSPSRVMNTEAFF; j_gene: TRBJ1-1; v_gene: TRBV12-3/TRBV12-4
CDR3aa: CSARDMETNNEQFF; j_gene: TRBJ2-1; v_gene: TRBV20-1
CDR3aa: CASSLVGDRVNTGELFF; j_gene: TRBJ2-2; v_gene: TRBV7-6
CDR3aa: CASSFDKYAFF; j_gene: TRBJ1-1; v_gene: TRBV7-9
CDR3aa: CATSRPPLRTGINEQFF; j_gene: TRBJ2-1; v_gene: TRBV15
CDR3aa: CASSRGASSYNEQFF; j_gene: TRBJ2-1; v_gene: TRBV9
CDR3aa: CASSEAGGLSSYNEQFF; j_gene: TRBJ2-1; v_gene: TRBV2
CDR3aa: CASSETSGGYEQYF; j_gene: TRBJ2-7; v_gene: TRBV12-3/TRBV12-4
CDR3aa: CASSLSVGYNEQFF; j_gene: TRBJ2-1; v_gene: TRBV27
CDR3aa: CASSYPIVHNEQFF; j_gene: TRBJ2-1; v_gene: TRBV6-9
CDR3aa: CASSISPFRDRGPHEQYF; j_gene: TRBJ2-7; v_gene: TRBV19
CDR3aa: CASSTDRDDTEAFF; j_gene: TRBJ1-1; v_gene: TRBV27
CDR3aa: CASSLRGASYNEQFF; j_gene: TRBJ2-1; v_gene: TRBV7-7
CDR3aa: CASSLALAGYYEQYF; j_gene: TRBJ2-7; v_gene: TRBV7-2
CDR3aa: CATSRYRGSYNEQFF; j_gene: TRBJ2-1; v_gene: TRBV15
CDR3aa: CASSLTVGQETQYF; j_gene: TRBJ2-5; v_gene: TRBV7-9
CDR3aa: CASSQIVMGAMNTEAFF; j_gene: TRBJ1-1; v_gene: TRBV11-2
CDR3aa: CATSATTGASTDTQYF; j_gene: TRBJ2-3; v_gene: TRBV24-1